This entry lists 13 T cell receptor beta chains sequenced from one sample in a study of glioma-infiltrating T cells after dendritic cell vaccination. Time point indicated: after dendritic cell vaccination, including at tumor progression/relapse. Produced via immunoSEQ multiplex PCR; TCRdb's table is partial and in-frame only. The sample comprises roughly 80,000 clones, more than 75% of which are singletons, and around 2% rests with the top ten. Specimen: blood, collected after dendritic cell vaccination. Every receptor here comes from a human donor with glioblastoma.

The J gene is TRBJ1-2, the V gene TRBV5-8; D unresolved. Germline-derived CDR1 and CDR2 are SGHTS and YDEGEE. V dropped 4 bases and J dropped 2 bases, with 15 bases sitting between them. This CDR3 contains 15 residues. The CDR3 is CASSPERGGNYGYTF. The CDR3 nucleotides read TGTGCCAGCAGCCCCGAGCGAGGAGGGAACTATGGCTACACCTTC.

The gene calls are TRBV29-1 and TRBJ2-7; a possible D gene is TRBD1 (5 bases). Looked up from germline, CDR1 is SQVTM and CDR2 is ANQGSEA. The CDR3 consists of 11 residues. The ends were cut back, 4 bases at V and 7 bases at J, with 11 bases in the middle. CDR3 loop: CSVVRVREQYF. CDR3 nucleotides: TGCAGCGTTGTCAGGGTTCGGGAGCAGTACTTC.

This clone was observed many times. The chain recombines TRBV5-6 with TRBJ2-3, with a tentative D call TRBD1 (7 bases). Per the germline V gene, CDR1 is SGHDT and CDR2 is YYEEEE. V was cut by 3 bases and J by 0 bases, with 17 bases left in between. This CDR3 spans 17 amino acids. The CDR3: CASSWGAGGTSTDTQYF. DNA for the CDR3: TGTGCCAGCAGCTGGGGTGCAGGGGGGACTAGCACAGATACGCAGTATTTT.

This clone came up a few times. The chain recombines TRBV19 with TRBJ1-1, with D possibly being TRBD1 (6 bases). The length of the CDR3 is 13 residues. Trimming removed 7 bases at V and 8 bases at J, with 17 bases between. CDR1 is LNHDA, CDR2 SQIVND, per germline (reference sequence). The CDR3 bases are TGTGCCAGTATGCGGGGGGACATTCGCGAAGCTTTCTTT. Its protein product is CASMRGDIREAFF.

The chain joins TRBV5-6 to TRBJ2-1; 7 nucleotides agree with TRBD1. The ends lost 5 bases at V and 9 bases at J; junction bases unmatched: 11. Germline V gene data show CDR1 as SGHDT and CDR2 as YYEEEE. There are 14 residues in the CDR3. Here the CDR3 DNA reads TGTGCCAGCAGTTTGCCAGGGGGTTGGGGTGAGCAGTTCTTC. This translates into CASSLPGGWGEQFF.

With respect to this clone: One end of the junction does not line up with germline, which may come from a read error. Other DNA sequences in the sample encode the same CDR3. This chain connects TRBV5-1 to TRBJ1-1; D is unclear. This CDR3 has 14 amino acids. Germline V gene data show CDR1 as SGHRS and CDR2 as YFSETQ. CDR3 nucleotides: TGTGCCAGCAGCATGCGATCCGTGAACACTGAAGCTTTCTTT. It translates to CASSMRSVNTEAFF.

The genes are TRBV7-2 and TRBJ1-2; maybe TRBD1 (5 bases). The CDR3 has 15 amino acids. V lost 1 base to trimming and J lost 0 bases, with 9 bases between them. CDR1 SGHTA and CDR2 FQGNSA come from the germline V gene. The CDR3 loop is CASSLEGRSNYGYTF. CDR3 DNA: TGTGCCAGCAGCTTAGAGGGGAGGTCTAACTATGGCTACACCTTC.

The chain recombines TRBV7-2 with TRBJ2-7; possibly TRBD2 for D (7 bases). V dropped 2 bases and J dropped 2 bases, with 10 bases sitting between them. CDR1 and CDR2 from the germline V gene are SGHTA and FQGNSA. This CDR3 contains 14 residues. The CDR3: CASSLRGGPYEQYF. The CDR3, as DNA: TGTGCCAGCAGCTTAAGGGGGGGCCCCTACGAGCAGTACTTC.

Concerning this clone itself: The junction differs from germline at one of its ends, possibly a read error. The sample has other DNA sequences that encode this CDR3 too. This chain links TRBV5-4 with TRBJ2-5, with 9 bases matching TRBD1. This CDR3 is built from 16 residues. The germline CDR1 and CDR2 sequences are SGHNT and YYREEE (reference sequence). The CDR3 loop is CASSLVPGQGGETQYF. CDR3 coding DNA: TGTGCCAGCAGTTTGGTTCCGGGACAGGGAGGAGAGACCCAGTACTTC.

The chain recombines TRBV5-4 with TRBJ1-1; D possibly corresponds to TRBD1 (5 bases). Germline V gene lookup returns CDR1 SGHNT and CDR2 YYREEE (reference sequence). This CDR3 spans 15 amino acids. V was pared by 0 bases and J by 3 bases, with 12 bases between. CDR3: CASSLGRGGYTEAFF. DNA of the CDR3: TGTGCCAGCAGCTTGGGACGTGGGGGGTACACTGAAGCTTTCTTT.

This chain uses TRBV11-2 with TRBJ1-2, with a weak D call TRBD1 (5 bases). This CDR3 comprises 15 residues. V was clipped by 3 bases and J by 8 bases, with 19 bases between them. CDR1 and CDR2 (germline): SGHAT, FQNNGV. The chain's CDR3 is CASSFQGGGSRGYTF. The CDR3 region has the DNA TGTGCCAGCAGCTTTCAGGGTGGAGGGAGTCGGGGCTACACCTTC.

This CDR3 is CASTINRDSYEQYF. The CDR3 DNA reads TGTGCCAGTACCATTAACAGGGACTCCTACGAGCAGTACTTC. The V and J genes are TRBV19 and TRBJ2-7, with D possibly matching TRBD1 (6 bases). V was trimmed by 7 bases and J by 0 bases, leaving 13 bases between them. The CDR3 is made up of 14 amino acids. Germline CDR1 LNHDA, CDR2 SQIVND (reference sequence).

The chain couples TRBV6-4 to TRBJ2-3; D remains ambiguous. V lost 2 bases and J 3 bases, leaving 6 bases between the germline ends. The CDR3 is made up of 13 amino acids. The germline gives CDR1 MRHNA, CDR2 SNTAGT. The CDR3 is CASSDPGTDTQYF. The CDR3 bases are TGTGCCAGCAGTGACCCCGGGACAGATACGCAGTATTTT.